The sequence of this TCR beta chain was determined in a study of cytomegalovirus exposure and HLA in healthy donors. About the research overall: Early release data held some 79 million unique TCRs from HLA-typed donors. Overall study results and limits: Judged likely to be a sequencing artifact was a cluster of highly shared sequence variants.

PCR employed 60 Vbeta and 13 Jbeta primers. Sequencing was performed with immunoSEQ multiplex PCR; in TCRdb, only in-frame clones are kept and a portion is missing. The sample shows roughly 200,000 clones, 76% of them seen only once. Comments on this clone: Its antigen is as yet unknown.

This CDR3 is built from 14 residues. V lost 1 base to trimming and J lost 6 bases, with 10 bases between them. Germline lookup yields CDR1 SGHNT and CDR2 YENEEA. The sequencing sample was made of PBMCs. The J gene is TRBJ2-1, the V gene TRBV11-3; D unresolved. This TCR came from a man aged 18 to 35 in good health and CMV-seronegative. The CDR3: CASSLAYSGNEQFF. In DNA, the CDR3 is TGTGCCAGCAGCTTAGCATACTCCGGCAATGAGCAGTTCTTC.